This entry lists 19 T cell receptor beta chains sequenced from one sample in a study of cytomegalovirus exposure and HLA in healthy donors (dated by TCRdb to about 2017). Library prep was done by the immunoSEQ multiplex PCR assay. TCRdb obtained this table from immuneACCESS and retained in-frame rearrangements with V and J assigned. These tables miss some clones; where compared with another copy, unresolved V genes account for less than half of the shortfall, and the remainder is unexplained. A total of over 85,000 clones appear in this sample, approximately 94% of them only once. Of the sample, 0.7% to 0.9% falls within the top ten clones. The sequenced sample was PBMCs. The receptors originated from a woman younger than 35 in good health and CMV-seronegative.

This clone appeared a single time. The chain employs TRBV4-1 and TRBJ1-1, with D possibly matching TRBD1 (6 bases). V gave up 2 bases and J gave up 0 bases, with 10 bases separating them. The CDR3 is 15 residues long. CDR1 is MGHRA, CDR2 YSYEKL, per germline. The CDR3 loop is CASSQQGHVNTEAFF. The CDR3 DNA sequence: TGCGCCAGCAGCCAACAGGGACACGTGAACACTGAAGCTTTCTTT.

The rearrangement uses TRBV25-1 and TRBJ1-2; D unresolved. V was clipped by 3 bases and J by 10 bases, with 12 bases between them. The germline V gene has CDR1 MGHDK and CDR2 SYGVNS. This CDR3 has 12 amino acids. The CDR3 reads CASSDPGLVYTF. Written as DNA, the CDR3 is TGTGCCAGCAGTGACCCGGGGTTAGTCTACACCTTC.

The chain combines TRBV2 with TRBJ2-3; D remains ambiguous. CDR3 length: 16 amino acids. Between the trimmed V and J ends, which lost 3 bases and 2 bases, there was a span of 15 bases. CDR1 SNHLY and CDR2 FYNNEI come from the germline V gene. The CDR3 reads CASSDPTGEATDTQYF. CDR3 in DNA: TGTGCCAGCAGTGACCCCACCGGAGAGGCCACAGATACGCAGTATTTT.

The chain carries TRBV12-5 and TRBJ1-5; 8 positions agree with TRBD1. V lost 5 bases, J lost 2 bases, and 5 bases stayed unmatched. The CDR3 is 15 amino acids. Germline V gene lookup returns CDR1 LGHNT and CDR2 FRNRAP. This CDR3 is CASGPGQAGNQPQHF. The CDR3 DNA reads as TGTGCTAGTGGTCCGGGACAGGCGGGCAATCAGCCCCAGCATTTT.

This chain connects TRBV4-3 to TRBJ2-1; possible D gene TRBD2, 5 bases. V lost 0 bases to trimming and J lost 9 bases, with 9 bases between them. Germline V lookup: CDR1 LGHNA, CDR2 YSLEER. The CDR3 has 13 amino acids. CDR3 DNA: TGCGCCAGCAGCCAAGATCTCCGGGGTGAGCAGTTCTTC. Its translation: CASSQDLRGEQFF.

The CDR3 DNA reads as TGTGCCATCAGTGAGACAAGGCAGGGGGCGAGGAATCAGCCCCAGCATTTT. It encodes CAISETRQGARNQPQHF. The V gene is TRBV10-3, the J gene TRBJ1-5; 8 bases map to TRBD1. CDR3 size: 17 residues. CDR1 ENHRY and CDR2 SYGVKD come from the germline V gene. Trimming cost V 2 bases and J 4 bases; bases outside gene matches: 10.

This clone has more than one count but fewer than ten. The chain links TRBV6-5 to TRBJ2-7, with TRBD1 identical over 10 bases. Germline CDR1 MNHEY, CDR2 SVGAGI. Losses at the gene ends were 10 bases for V and 2 bases for J; bases not matched to a gene: 11. CDR3 size: 15 residues. For the CDR3, the DNA is TGTGCCATTACGACAGGGGGCCTTTTAGCCTACGAGCAGTACTTC. Protein product: CAITTGGLLAYEQYF.

The chain couples TRBV5-8 to TRBJ2-7; D possibly corresponds to TRBD1 (6 bases). V gave up 4 bases and J gave up 3 bases, with 17 bases separating them. The germline CDR1 and CDR2 sequences are SGHTS and YDEGEE. The CDR3 runs 15 residues. CDR3 coding DNA: TGTGCCAGCAGCCTGTGGGGGCAGGACGACTACGAGCAGTACTTC. Residues: CASSLWGQDDYEQYF.

The chain links TRBV29-1 to TRBJ2-7; D gene unclear. Germline V gene data show CDR1 as SQVTM and CDR2 as ANQGSEA. The ends were cut back, 0 bases at V and 0 bases at J, with 9 bases in the middle. The CDR3 length is 14 residues. The CDR3 loop reads CSVEEADYSYEQYF. DNA of the CDR3: TGCAGCGTTGAAGAGGCGGATTACTCCTACGAGCAGTACTTC.

Only one count was recorded for this clone. This sequence joins TRBV6-6 and TRBJ2-5; 7 bases line up with TRBD1. The J segment lost 1 base and the V segment lost 6 bases, leaving 8 bases of the junction unmatched. The CDR3 loop spans 15 amino acids. CDR1 MNHNY and CDR2 SVGAGI come from the germline V gene (reference sequence). The CDR3 sequence is CASSLNWDSQETQYF. The CDR3 region has the DNA TGTGCCAGCAGCCTGAACTGGGACAGCCAAGAGACCCAGTACTTC.

The chain joins TRBV11-1 to TRBJ2-2; 7 positions match TRBD1. J lost 4 bases, V lost 5 bases, and 4 bases had no gene match. CDR1 and CDR2 (germline): SGHAT, FQDESV (reference sequence). This CDR3 comprises 14 residues. The CDR3 loop reads CASSTRTGTGELFF. The CDR3, as DNA: TGTGCCAGCAGCACACGGACAGGCACCGGGGAGCTGTTTTTT.

This chain joins TRBV5-6 and TRBJ2-5; TRBD2 might be the D (6 bases). Germline V gives CDR1 SGHDT, CDR2 YYEEEE. V lost 0 bases to trimming and J lost 3 bases, with 12 bases between them. CDR3 length: 15 amino acids. As DNA, the CDR3 is TGTGCCAGCAGCTTGGCCGGGTCGGGAGAAGAGACCCAGTACTTC. As protein: CASSLAGSGEETQYF.

J is TRBJ1-5 and V is TRBV19, with 10 bases aligning to TRBD1. The CDR3 length is 14 residues. Germline CDR1 LNHDA, CDR2 SQIVND (reference sequence). V trimming: 4 bases; J trimming: 4 bases; junction bases outside the gene matches: 1. The CDR3 DNA follows: TGTGCCAGTAGTAGGGGACAGGGGAATCAGCCCCAGCATTTT. Protein sequence: CASSRGQGNQPQHF.

This chain uses TRBV7-2 with TRBJ2-2, with 9 bases that match TRBD1. This CDR3 region has 17 residues. V shed 5 bases and J 2 bases; nucleotides not matched to a gene: 9. Germline V CDR1 and CDR2: SGHTA, FQGNSA. This CDR3 reads CASSPKSDRGNTGELFF. The CDR3 bases are TGTGCCAGCAGCCCAAAGTCGGACAGGGGAAACACCGGGGAGCTGTTTTTT.

The chain combines TRBV5-1 with TRBJ1-3, with TRBD1 identical over 7 bases. Germline loops: CDR1 SGHRS, CDR2 YFSETQ. The CDR3 runs to 16 residues. V lost 4 bases, J lost 7 bases, and 14 bases stayed unmatched. CDR3 sequence (DNA): TGCGCCAGCAGCCTACCGAGAGGGGGCGTCAGTAACACCATATATTTT. Its translation is CASSLPRGGVSNTIYF.

J is TRBJ2-5 and V is TRBV6-5, with D perhaps matching TRBD2 (6 bases). V was pared by 2 bases and J by 2 bases, with 15 bases between. The V gene's germline CDR1 is MNHEY and CDR2 SVGAGI. This CDR3 is built from 16 residues. CDR3 sequence reads: CASSYAVSGLQETQYF. The CDR3 nucleotides are TGTGCCAGCAGTTACGCCGTTAGCGGTCTTCAAGAGACCCAGTACTTC.

This chain uses TRBV11-2 with TRBJ2-1; D may be TRBD2 (7 bases). The CDR3 is 16 residues long. Trimming removed 1 base from V and 10 bases from J, with 20 bases in between. CDR1 and CDR2 (germline): SGHAT, FQNNGV. The CDR3 DNA follows: TGTGCCAGCAGCTTAGTTGCGGGGGCTGGAATCTGGGAGCAGTTCTTC. Translation: CASSLVAGAGIWEQFF.

The count of this clone is one. This chain links TRBV6-6 with TRBJ1-2; TRBD1 matches at 7 bases. The germline V gene encodes CDR1 MNHNY and CDR2 SVGAGI (reference sequence). Trimming cost V 2 bases and J 8 bases; bases outside gene matches: 11. The CDR3 is 15 residues long. The CDR3 reads CASSYRVRGILGYTF. CDR3 DNA: TGTGCCAGCAGTTACAGAGTCAGGGGGATCCTGGGCTACACCTTC.

The chain couples TRBV15 to TRBJ1-1; D possibly corresponds to TRBD1 (6 bases). Trimming pared 0 bases from V and 6 bases from J, leaving 14 bases between. The CDR3 length is 15 residues. Germline lookup yields CDR1 LNHNV and CDR2 YYDKDF (reference sequence). The CDR3 here is CATSRDLGRGAEAFF. As DNA, the CDR3 is TGTGCCACCAGCAGAGACCTTGGGAGGGGGGCTGAAGCTTTCTTT.